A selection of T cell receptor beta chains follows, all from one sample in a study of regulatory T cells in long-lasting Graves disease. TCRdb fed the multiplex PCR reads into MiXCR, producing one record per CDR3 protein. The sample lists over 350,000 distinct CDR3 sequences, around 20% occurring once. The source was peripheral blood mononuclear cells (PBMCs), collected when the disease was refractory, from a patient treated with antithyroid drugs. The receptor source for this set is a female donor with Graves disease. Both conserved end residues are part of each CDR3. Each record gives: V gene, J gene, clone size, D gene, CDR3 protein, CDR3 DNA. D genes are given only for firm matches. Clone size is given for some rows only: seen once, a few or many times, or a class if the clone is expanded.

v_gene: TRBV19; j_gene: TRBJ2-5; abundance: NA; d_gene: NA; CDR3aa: CASMGPQETQYF; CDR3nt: TGTGCCAGTATGGGGCCACAAGAGACCCAGTACTTC
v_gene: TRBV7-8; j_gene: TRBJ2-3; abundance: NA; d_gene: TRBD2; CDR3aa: CASSSPREAIDTQYF; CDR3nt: TGTGCCAGCAGCTCCCCGCGGGAGGCAATAGATACGCAGTATTTT
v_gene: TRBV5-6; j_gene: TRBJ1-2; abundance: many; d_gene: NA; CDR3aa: CASSLRRTSYYGYTF; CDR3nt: TGTGCCAGCAGCTTGCGTAGGACCTCCTACTATGGCTACACCTTC
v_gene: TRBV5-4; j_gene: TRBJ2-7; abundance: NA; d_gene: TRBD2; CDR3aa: CASSLEGSGIQYF; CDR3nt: TGTGCCAGCAGCTTGGAAGGTAGCGGGATTCAGTACTTC
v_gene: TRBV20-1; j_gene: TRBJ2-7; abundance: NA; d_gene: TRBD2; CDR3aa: CSAWSSRREGVYEQYF; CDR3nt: TGCAGTGCCTGGTCCTCGAGGCGGGAGGGGGTATACGAGCAGTACTTC
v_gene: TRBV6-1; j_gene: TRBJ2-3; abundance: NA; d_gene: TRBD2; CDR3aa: CASSRSGRDTQYF; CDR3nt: TGTGCCAGCAGCCGAAGCGGGAGAGATACGCAGTATTTT
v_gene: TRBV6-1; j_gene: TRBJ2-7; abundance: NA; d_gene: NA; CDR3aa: CASSLSHLLNSYEQYF; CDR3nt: TGTGCCAGCAGTCTCTCCCATCTCCTGAACTCCTACGAGCAGTACTTC
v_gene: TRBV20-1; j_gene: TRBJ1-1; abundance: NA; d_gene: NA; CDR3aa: CSASPPAQYEAFF; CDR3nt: TGCAGTGCTAGTCCCCCCGCCCAATACGAAGCTTTCTTT
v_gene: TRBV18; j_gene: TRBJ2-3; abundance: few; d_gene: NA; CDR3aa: CASSQELTDTQYF; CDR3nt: TGTGCCAGCTCCCAGGAGCTCACAGATACGCAGTATTTT
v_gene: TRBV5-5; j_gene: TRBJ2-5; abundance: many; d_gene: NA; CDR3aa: CASSSIETAPRETQYF; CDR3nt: TGTGCCAGCAGCTCGATAGAGACAGCCCCTAGGGAGACCCAGTACTTC
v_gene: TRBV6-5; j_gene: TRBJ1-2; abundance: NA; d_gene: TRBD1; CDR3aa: CASSYVGQGDYGYTF; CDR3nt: TGTGCCAGCAGTTACGTTGGACAGGGTGATTATGGCTACACCTTC
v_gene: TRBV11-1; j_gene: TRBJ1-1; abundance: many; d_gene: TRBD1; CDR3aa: CASSATGAMNTEAFF; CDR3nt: TGTGCCAGCAGCGCGACAGGGGCTATGAACACTGAAGCTTTCTTT
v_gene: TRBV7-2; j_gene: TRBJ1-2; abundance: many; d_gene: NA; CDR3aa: CASSLEGWGQNYGYTF; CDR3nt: TGTGCCAGCAGCTTAGAAGGTTGGGGGCAGAACTATGGCTACACCTTC
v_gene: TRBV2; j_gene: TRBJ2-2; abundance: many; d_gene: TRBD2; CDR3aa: CASTPGGGRNTGELFF; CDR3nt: TGTGCCAGCACCCCGGGGGGGGGAAGGAACACCGGGGAGCTGTTTTTT
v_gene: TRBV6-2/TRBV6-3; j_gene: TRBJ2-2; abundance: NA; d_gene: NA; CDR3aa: CASRGVGELFF; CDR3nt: TGTGCCAGCAGAGGAGTCGGGGAGCTGTTTTTT
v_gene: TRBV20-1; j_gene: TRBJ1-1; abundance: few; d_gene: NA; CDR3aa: CSAFREARTEAFF; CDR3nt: TGCAGTGCATTCAGGGAGGCGAGGACTGAAGCTTTCTTT
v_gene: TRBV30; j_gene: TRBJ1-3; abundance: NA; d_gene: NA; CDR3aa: CAWSVGTGNTIYF; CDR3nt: TGTGCCTGGAGTGTGGGAACTGGAAACACCATATATTTT
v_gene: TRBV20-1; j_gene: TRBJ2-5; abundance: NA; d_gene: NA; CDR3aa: CSARDQAGETQYF; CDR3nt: TGCAGTGCTAGAGATCAGGCGGGGGAGACCCAGTACTTC
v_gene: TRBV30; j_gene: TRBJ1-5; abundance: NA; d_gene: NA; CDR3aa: CAWGDMGNQPQHF; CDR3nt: TGTGCCTGGGGAGACATGGGCAATCAGCCCCAGCATTTT
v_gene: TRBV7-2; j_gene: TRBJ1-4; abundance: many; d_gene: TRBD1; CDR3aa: CASSFRDRANEKLFF; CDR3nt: TGTGCCAGCAGCTTCCGGGACAGGGCTAATGAAAAACTGTTTTTT
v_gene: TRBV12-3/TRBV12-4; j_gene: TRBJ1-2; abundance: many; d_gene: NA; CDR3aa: CASSLSVANYGYTF; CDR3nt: TGTGCCAGCAGTTTGTCGGTGGCTAACTATGGCTACACCTTC
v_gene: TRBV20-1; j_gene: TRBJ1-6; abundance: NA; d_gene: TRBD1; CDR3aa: CSARSGRTGDNSPLHF; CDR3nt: TGCAGTGCTAGATCCGGGAGGACAGGGGATAATTCACCCCTCCACTTT
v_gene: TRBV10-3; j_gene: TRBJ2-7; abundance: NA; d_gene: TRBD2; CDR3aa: CAISESPSGGSYEQYF; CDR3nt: TGTGCCATCAGTGAGTCTCCTAGCGGGGGCTCCTACGAGCAGTACTTC
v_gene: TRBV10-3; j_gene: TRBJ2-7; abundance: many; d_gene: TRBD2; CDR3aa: CAIGGRADGEQYF; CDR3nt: TGTGCCATCGGCGGGAGGGCCGACGGTGAGCAGTACTTC
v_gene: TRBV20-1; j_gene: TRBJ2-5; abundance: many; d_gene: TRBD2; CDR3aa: CSAPTSGRETQYF; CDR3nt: TGCAGTGCACCGACTAGCGGGAGGGAGACCCAGTACTTC
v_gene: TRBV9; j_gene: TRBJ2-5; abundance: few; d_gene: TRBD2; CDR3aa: CASSVAGGAETQYF; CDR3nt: TGTGCCAGCAGCGTAGCGGGGGGGGCGGAGACCCAGTACTTC
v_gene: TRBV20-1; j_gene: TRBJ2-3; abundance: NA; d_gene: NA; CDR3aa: CSARESGPDTQYF; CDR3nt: TGCAGTGCTAGAGAGAGCGGGCCAGATACGCAGTATTTT
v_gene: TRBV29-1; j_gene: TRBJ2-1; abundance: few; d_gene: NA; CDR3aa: CSGGRSSYNEQFF; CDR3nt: TGCAGCGGGGGAAGGTCCTCCTACAATGAGCAGTTCTTC
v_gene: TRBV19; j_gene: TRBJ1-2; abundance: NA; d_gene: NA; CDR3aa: CASSIGAQDYGYTF; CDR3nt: TGTGCCAGTAGTATAGGGGCGCAAGACTATGGCTACACCTTC
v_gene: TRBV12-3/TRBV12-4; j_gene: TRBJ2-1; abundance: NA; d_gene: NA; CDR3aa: CASSQDQAYNEQFF; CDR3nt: TGTGCCAGCAGCCAAGACCAAGCCTACAATGAGCAGTTCTTC
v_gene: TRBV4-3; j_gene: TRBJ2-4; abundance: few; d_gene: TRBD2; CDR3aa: CASSQGLVREGNIQYF; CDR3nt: TGCGCCAGCAGCCAAGGACTAGTTCGGGAGGGAAACATTCAGTACTTC
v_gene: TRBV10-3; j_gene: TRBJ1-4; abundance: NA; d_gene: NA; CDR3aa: CAISVSGGANEKLFF; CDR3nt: TGTGCCATCAGTGTGTCGGGGGGGGCGAATGAAAAACTGTTTTTT
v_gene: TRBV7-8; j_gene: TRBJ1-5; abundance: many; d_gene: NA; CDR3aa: CASSLVGLSNQPQHF; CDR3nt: TGTGCCAGCAGCTTAGTAGGGCTGAGCAATCAGCCCCAGCATTTT
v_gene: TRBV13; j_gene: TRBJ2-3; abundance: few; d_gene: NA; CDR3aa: CASSLYVGVSTDTQYF; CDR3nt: TGTGCCAGCAGCTTATATGTGGGAGTCAGCACAGATACGCAGTATTTT
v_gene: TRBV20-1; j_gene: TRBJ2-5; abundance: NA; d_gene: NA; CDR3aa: CSARPLAFQLQETQYF; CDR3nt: TGCAGTGCTAGACCTTTGGCATTCCAACTCCAAGAGACCCAGTACTTC
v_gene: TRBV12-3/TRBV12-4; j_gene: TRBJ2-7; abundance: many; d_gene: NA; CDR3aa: CASSLGTDYEQYF; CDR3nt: TGTGCCAGCAGTTTAGGTACGGACTACGAGCAGTACTTC
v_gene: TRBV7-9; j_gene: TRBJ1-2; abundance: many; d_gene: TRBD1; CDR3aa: CASSDRTGTSNYGYTF; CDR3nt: TGTGCCAGCAGCGACCGGACAGGCACCTCTAACTATGGCTACACCTTC